The clone carrying this T cell receptor beta chain has a handful of counts. What it binds is unknown. Every sampled donor was Caucasian and healthy. J gave up 7 bases and V 5 bases, and 6 bases lay outside the gene matches. CDR1 is MNHNS and CDR2 is SASEGT in the germline V gene. This CDR3 has 15 residues. This sample is drawn from a study of identical twins. Study results and caveats: Fewer insertions were carried by abundant cord blood beta clonotypes, but none was seen in memory repertoires.

Via MiXCR, TCRdb re-called the 5' RACE reads, giving one row per CDR3 protein. The sample shows some 1,600,000 distinct CDR3 sequences, around 29% of them seen only once. The sequenced sample consisted of cord blood. The rearrangement uses TRBV6-1 and TRBJ1-6, with 9 positions matching TRBD1. This clonotype was obtained from a newborn girl in good health. The CDR3 region has the DNA TGTGCCAGCAGTCCCCGGACAGGGGAGAATTCACCCCTCCACTTT. Residues: CASSPRTGENSPLHF.